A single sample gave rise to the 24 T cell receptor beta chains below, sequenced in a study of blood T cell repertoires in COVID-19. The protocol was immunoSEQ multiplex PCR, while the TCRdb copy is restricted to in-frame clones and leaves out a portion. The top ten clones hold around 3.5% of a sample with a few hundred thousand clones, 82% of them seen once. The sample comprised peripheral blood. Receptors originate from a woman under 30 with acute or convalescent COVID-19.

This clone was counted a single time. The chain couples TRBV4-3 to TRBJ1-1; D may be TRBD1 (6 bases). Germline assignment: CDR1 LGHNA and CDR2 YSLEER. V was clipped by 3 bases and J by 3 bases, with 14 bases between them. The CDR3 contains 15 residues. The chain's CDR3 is CASSQIGQPDTEAFF. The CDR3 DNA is TGCGCCAGCAGCCAGATCGGACAGCCGGACACTGAAGCTTTCTTT.

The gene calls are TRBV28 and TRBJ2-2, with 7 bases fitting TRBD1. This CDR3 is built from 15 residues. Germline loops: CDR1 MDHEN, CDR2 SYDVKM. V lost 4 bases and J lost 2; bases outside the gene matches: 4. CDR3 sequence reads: CASSSGTVNTGELFF. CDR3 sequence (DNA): TGTGCCAGCAGTTCCGGGACAGTCAACACCGGGGAGCTGTTTTTT.

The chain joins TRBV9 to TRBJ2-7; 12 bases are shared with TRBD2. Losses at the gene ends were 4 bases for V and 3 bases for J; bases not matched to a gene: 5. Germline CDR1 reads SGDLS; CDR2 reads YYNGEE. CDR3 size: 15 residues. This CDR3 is CASSRTSGTHYEQYF. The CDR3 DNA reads TGTGCCAGCAGCCGGACTAGCGGGACCCACTACGAGCAGTACTTC.

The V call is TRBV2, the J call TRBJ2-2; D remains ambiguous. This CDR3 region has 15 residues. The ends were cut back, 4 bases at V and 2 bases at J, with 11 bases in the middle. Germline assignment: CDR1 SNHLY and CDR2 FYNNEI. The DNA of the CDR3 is TGTGCCAGCAGTGTTTCTTACTACAACACCGGGGAGCTGTTTTTT. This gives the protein CASSVSYYNTGELFF.

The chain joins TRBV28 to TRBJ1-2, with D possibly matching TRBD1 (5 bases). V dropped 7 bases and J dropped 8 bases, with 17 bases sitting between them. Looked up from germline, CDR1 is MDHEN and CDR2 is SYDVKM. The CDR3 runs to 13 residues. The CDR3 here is CASTSRQPPGYTF. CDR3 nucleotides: TGTGCCAGCACATCGCGACAGCCCCCGGGCTACACCTTC.

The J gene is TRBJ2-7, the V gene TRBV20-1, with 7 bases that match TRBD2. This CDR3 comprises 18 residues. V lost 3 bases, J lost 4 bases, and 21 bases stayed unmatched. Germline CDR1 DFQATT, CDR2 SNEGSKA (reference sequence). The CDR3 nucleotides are TGCAGTGCTAGTTTCCCCTTAGGCGGCGGGAGTCTTTCTTACGAGCAGTACTTC. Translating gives CSASFPLGGGSLSYEQYF.

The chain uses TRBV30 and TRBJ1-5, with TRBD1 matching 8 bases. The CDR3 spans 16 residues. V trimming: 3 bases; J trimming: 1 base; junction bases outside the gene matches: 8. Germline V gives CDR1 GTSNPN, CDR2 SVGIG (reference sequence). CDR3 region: CAWSGKDRASNQPQHF. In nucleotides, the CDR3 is TGTGCCTGGAGCGGAAAGGACAGGGCGAGCAATCAGCCCCAGCATTTT. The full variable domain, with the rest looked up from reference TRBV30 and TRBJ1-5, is SQTIHQWPATLVQPVGSPLSLECTVEGTSNPNLYWYRQAAGRGLQLLFYSVGIGQISSEVPQNLSASRPQDRQFILSSKKLLLSDSGFYLCAWSGKDRASNQPQHFGDGTRLSIL.

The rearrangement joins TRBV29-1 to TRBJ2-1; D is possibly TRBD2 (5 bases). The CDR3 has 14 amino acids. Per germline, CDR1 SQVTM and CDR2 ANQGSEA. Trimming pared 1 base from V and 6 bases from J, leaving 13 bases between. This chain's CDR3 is CSVEAIGVPNEQFF. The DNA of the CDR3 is TGCAGCGTTGAAGCGATCGGGGTTCCCAATGAGCAGTTCTTC.

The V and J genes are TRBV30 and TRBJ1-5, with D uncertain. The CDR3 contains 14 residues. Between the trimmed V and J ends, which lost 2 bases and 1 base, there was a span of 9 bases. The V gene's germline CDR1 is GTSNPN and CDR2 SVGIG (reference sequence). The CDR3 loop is CAWSLGRSNQPQHF. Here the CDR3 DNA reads TGTGCCTGGAGTTTGGGCCGCAGCAATCAGCCCCAGCATTTT.

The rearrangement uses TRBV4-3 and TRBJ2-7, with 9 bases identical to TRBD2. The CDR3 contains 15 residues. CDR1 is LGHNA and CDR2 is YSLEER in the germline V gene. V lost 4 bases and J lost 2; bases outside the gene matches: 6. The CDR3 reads CASSRATSGAYEQYF. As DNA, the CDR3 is TGCGCCAGCAGCCGGGCGACTAGCGGCGCCTACGAGCAGTACTTC.

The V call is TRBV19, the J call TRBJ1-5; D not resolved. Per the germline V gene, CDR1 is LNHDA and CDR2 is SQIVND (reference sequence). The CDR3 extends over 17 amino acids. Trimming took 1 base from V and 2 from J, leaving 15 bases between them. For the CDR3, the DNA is TGTGCCAGTAGTATAGTAGGCCCCGGGTACGGCAATCAGCCCCAGCATTTT. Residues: CASSIVGPGYGNQPQHF.

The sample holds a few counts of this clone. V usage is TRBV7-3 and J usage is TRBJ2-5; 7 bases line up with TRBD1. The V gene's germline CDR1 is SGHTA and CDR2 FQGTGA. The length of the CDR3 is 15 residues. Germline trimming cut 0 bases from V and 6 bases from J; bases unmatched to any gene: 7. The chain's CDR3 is CASSLTSDRAQTQYF. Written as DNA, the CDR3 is TGTGCCAGCAGCTTAACGAGCGACAGGGCGCAGACCCAGTACTTC.

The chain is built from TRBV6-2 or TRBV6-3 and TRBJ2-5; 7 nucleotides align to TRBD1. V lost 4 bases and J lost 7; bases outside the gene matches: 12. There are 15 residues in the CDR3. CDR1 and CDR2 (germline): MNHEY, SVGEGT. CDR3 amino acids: CASSSQDRLRWTQYF. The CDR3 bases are TGTGCCAGCAGTTCCCAGGACAGGCTGAGATGGACCCAGTACTTC.

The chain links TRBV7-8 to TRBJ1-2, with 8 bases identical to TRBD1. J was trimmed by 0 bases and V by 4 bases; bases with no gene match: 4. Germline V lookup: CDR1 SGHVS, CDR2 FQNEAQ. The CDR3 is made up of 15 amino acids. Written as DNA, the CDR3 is TGTGCCAGCAGCTCACCGGACAGGGCTAACTATGGCTACACCTTC. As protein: CASSSPDRANYGYTF. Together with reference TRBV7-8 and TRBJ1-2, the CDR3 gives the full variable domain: GAGVSQSPRYKVAKRGQDVALRCDPISGHVSLFWYQQALGQGPEFLTYFQNEAQLDKSGLPSDRFFAERPEGSVSTLKIQRTQQEDSAVYLCASSSPDRANYGYTFGSGTRLTVV.

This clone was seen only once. CDR3 residues: CASSPETTGVVSPLHF. CDR3 bases: TGTGCCAGCTCTCCCGAAACGACAGGGGTGGTTTCACCCCTCCACTTT. The chain has TRBV18 and TRBJ1-6, with 8 bases matching TRBD1. The CDR3 is made up of 16 amino acids. Germline V gene sequence: CDR1 KGHSH, CDR2 LQKENI. V was pared by 6 bases and J by 9 bases, with 13 bases of the junction left unmatched.

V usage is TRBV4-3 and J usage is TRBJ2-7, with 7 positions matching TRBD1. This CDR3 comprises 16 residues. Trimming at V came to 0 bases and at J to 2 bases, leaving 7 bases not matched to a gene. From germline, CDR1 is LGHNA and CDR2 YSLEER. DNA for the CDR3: TGCGCCAGCAGCCAAGAATTCGAGGGGGCACCCTACGAGCAGTACTTC. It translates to CASSQEFEGAPYEQYF.

CDR3 DNA: TGTGCCAGCAGCTTGGATCCCGAGGGGGATCAGCCCCAGCATTTT. Translation gives CASSLDPEGDQPQHF. V gene TRBV5-4 combines with J gene TRBJ1-5; TRBD1 might be the D (6 bases). Germline CDR1 is SGHNT and CDR2 is YYREEE (reference sequence). The CDR3 consists of 15 residues. Between the trimmed V and J ends, which lost 0 bases and 5 bases, there was a span of 12 bases.

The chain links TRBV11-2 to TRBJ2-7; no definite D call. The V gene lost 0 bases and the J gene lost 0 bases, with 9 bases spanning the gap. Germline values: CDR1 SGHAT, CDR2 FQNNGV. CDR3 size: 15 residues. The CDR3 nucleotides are TGTGCCAGCAGCTTAGATGACTTGTACTCCTACGAGCAGTACTTC. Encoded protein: CASSLDDLYSYEQYF. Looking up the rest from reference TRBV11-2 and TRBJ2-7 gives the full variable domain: EAGVAQSPRYKIIEKRQSVAFWCNPISGHATLYWYQQILGQGPKLLIQFQNNGVVDDSQLPKDRFSAERLKGVDSTLKIQPAKLEDSAVYLCASSLDDLYSYEQYFGPGTRLTVT.

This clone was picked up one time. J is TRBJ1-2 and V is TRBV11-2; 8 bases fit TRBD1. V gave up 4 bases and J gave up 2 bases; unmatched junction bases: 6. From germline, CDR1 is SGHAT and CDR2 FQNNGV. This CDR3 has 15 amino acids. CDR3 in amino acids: CASSSLRGRNYGYTF. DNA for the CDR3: TGTGCCAGCAGCTCCCTCAGGGGGCGCAACTATGGCTACACCTTC.

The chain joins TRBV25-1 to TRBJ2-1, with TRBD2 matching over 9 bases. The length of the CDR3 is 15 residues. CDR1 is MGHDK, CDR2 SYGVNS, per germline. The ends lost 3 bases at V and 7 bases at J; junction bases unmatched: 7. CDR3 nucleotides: TGTGCCAGCAGTGAGGCCGGACTAGCGTTGAATGAGCAGTTCTTC. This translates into CASSEAGLALNEQFF. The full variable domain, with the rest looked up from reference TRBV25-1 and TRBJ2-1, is EADIYQTPRYLVIGTGKKITLECSQTMGHDKMYWYQQDPGMELHLIHYSYGVNSTEKGDLSSESTVSRIRTEHFPLTLESARPSHTSQYLCASSEAGLALNEQFFGPGTRLTVL.

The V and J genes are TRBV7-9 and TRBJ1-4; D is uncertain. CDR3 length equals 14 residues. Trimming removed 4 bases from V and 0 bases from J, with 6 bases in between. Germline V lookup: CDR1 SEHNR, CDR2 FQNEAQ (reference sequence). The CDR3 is CASSYLATNEKLFF. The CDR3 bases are TGTGCCAGCAGCTACCTAGCAACTAATGAAAAACTGTTTTTT.

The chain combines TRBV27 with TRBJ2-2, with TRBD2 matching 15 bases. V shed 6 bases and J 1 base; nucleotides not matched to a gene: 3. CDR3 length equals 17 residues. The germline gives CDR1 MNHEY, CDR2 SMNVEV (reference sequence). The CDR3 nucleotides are TGTGCCAGCAGCCGGGGACTAGCGGGAGGGAACACCGGGGAGCTGTTTTTT. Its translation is CASSRGLAGGNTGELFF.

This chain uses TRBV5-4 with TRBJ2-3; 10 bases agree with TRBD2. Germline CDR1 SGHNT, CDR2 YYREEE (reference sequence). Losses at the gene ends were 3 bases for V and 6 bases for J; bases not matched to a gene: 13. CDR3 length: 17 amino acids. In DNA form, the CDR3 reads TGTGCCAGCAGCTATCGGGCCTTAGCGGGAGGCCTTGATACGCAGTATTTT. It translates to CASSYRALAGGLDTQYF.

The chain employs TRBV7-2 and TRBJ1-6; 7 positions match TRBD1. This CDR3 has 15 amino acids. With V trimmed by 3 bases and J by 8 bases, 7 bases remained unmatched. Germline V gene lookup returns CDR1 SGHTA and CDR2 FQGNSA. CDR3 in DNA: TGTGCCAGCAGCTTGACCGGGACAGTAGATTCACCCCTCCACTTT. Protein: CASSLTGTVDSPLHF.